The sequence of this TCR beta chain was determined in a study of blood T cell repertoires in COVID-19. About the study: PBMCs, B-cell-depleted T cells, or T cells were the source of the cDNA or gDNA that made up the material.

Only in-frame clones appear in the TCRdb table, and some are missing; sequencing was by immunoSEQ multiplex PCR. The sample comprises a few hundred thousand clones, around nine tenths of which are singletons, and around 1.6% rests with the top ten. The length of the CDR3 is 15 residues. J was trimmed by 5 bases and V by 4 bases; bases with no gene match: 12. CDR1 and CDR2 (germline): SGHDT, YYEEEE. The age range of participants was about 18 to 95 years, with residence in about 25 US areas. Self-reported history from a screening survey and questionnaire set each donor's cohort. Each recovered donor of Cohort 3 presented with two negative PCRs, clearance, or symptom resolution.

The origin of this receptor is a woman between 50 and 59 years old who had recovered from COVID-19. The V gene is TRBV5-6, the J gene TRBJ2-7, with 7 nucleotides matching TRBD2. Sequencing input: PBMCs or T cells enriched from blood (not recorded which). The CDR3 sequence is CASSQDAYGTNEQYF. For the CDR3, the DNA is TGTGCCAGCAGCCAAGATGCGTACGGGACTAACGAGCAGTACTTC.